These T cell receptor beta chains were read from a single sample in a study of T cell responses to AZD1222 COVID-19 vaccine. Only in-frame clones appear in the TCRdb table, and some are missing; sequencing was by immunoSEQ multiplex PCR. The data contain 150,000 or so clones, over 85% of them singletons. Sequencing used peripheral blood, obtained on day 0 of AZD1222 vaccination. These receptors originate from an adult in good health. CDR3s include the opening cysteine and the closing phenylalanine or tryptophan.

J gene,V gene,CDR3 protein
TRBJ1-2,TRBV5-1,CASSFTGDNYGYTF
TRBJ2-5,TRBV29-1,CSVGQGARETQYF
TRBJ2-1,TRBV6-4,CASSESSGRVNEQFF
TRBJ2-3,TRBV5-1,CASSPAGGYTDTQYF
TRBJ2-1,TRBV11-3,CASSTGQGIYNEQFF
TRBJ2-7,TRBV6-2/TRBV6-3,CASSFWDSSYEQYF
TRBJ2-3,TRBV28,CASSSVPDTQYF
TRBJ1-1,TRBV20-1,CSASAPRGLGAFF
TRBJ1-1,TRBV5-4,CASSFGPGTGSTEAFF
TRBJ2-2,TRBV7-7,CASSLALGAGELFF
TRBJ1-1,TRBV10-1,CASSEWRQGIDEAFF
TRBJ1-1,TRBV6-4,CASSPDRLNTEAFF
TRBJ1-2,TRBV6-6,CASGTALDYTF
TRBJ1-5,TRBV7-8,CASSLDRDQPQHF
TRBJ2-7,TRBV2,CASSEVLPGQGISYEQYF
TRBJ2-3,TRBV7-2,CASSPRLAADTQYF
TRBJ2-1,TRBV28,CASRSSRNEQFF
TRBJ1-2,TRBV7-2,CASSLEGTSGYGYTF
TRBJ1-2,TRBV23-1,CASSQSISVRYGYTF
TRBJ1-2,TRBV6-5,CASSSQTGADGYTF
TRBJ1-1,TRBV7-9,CASSLRDRGRAFF
TRBJ1-4,TRBV7-8,CASSLGITSTTNEKLFF